This T cell receptor (beta chain) originates from a study of blood T cell repertoires in COVID-19. Method: immunoSEQ multiplex PCR; TCRdb's copy keeps in-frame clones and lacks some. The sample gives more than 200,000 clones, 70% to 90% of which show up once; more than 10% is in the top ten. As regards this clone: This sample also contains other DNA sequences that code for the same CDR3.

Participant ages covered roughly 18 to 89 years across about two dozen US areas. The V gene end was trimmed by 0 bases and the J gene end by 2 bases; junction bases not matched to a gene: 4. The CDR3 spans 17 residues. Germline CDR1 LGHNA, CDR2 YNFKEQ. This chain connects TRBV4-2 to TRBJ2-1; 10 bases map to TRBD2. This clonotype originated in a man aged 30 to 39 who had recovered from COVID-19. The sequenced sample consisted of PBMCs or T cells enriched from blood (not recorded which). The CDR3 region is CASSQDILAGAYNEQFF. The DNA of the CDR3 is TGTGCCAGCAGCCAAGATATCCTAGCGGGAGCCTACAATGAGCAGTTCTTC.